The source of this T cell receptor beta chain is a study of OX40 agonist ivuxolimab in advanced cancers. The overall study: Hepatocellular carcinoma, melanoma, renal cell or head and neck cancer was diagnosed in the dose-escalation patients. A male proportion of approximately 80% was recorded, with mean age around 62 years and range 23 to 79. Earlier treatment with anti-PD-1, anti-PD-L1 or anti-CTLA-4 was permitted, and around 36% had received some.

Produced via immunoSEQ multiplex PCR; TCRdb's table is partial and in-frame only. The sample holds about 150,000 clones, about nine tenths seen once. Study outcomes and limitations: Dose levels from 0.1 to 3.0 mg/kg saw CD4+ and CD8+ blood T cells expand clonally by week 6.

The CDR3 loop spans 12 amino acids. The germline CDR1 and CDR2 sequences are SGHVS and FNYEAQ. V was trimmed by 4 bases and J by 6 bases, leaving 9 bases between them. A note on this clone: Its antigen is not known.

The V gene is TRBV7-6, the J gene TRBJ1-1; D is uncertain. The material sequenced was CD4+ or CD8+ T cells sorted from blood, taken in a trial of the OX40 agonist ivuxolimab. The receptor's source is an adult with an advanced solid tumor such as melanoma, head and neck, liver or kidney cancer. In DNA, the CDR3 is TGTGCCAGCAGCTCTCAGGTGTCTGAAGCTTTCTTT. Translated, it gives CASSSQVSEAFF.